This entry lists 5 T cell receptor beta chains sequenced from one sample in a study of T cell responses to AZD1222 COVID-19 vaccine. Method: immunoSEQ multiplex PCR; TCRdb's copy keeps in-frame clones and lacks some. Among about 110,000 clones listed, around 90% were seen once. Sequencing was performed on peripheral blood, taken on day 0 of AZD1222 vaccination. These receptor sequences come from an adult in good health.

The chain combines TRBV6-4 with TRBJ2-2; 8 bases are shared with TRBD2. J lost 6 bases, V lost 6 bases, and 12 bases had no gene match. The CDR3 is 16 residues long. Germline loops: CDR1 MRHNA, CDR2 SNTAGT. CDR3 DNA: TGTGCCAGCAGACGACCCCGGAGCGGGAGTCCCGGGGAGCTGTTTTTT. The encoded protein is CASRRPRSGSPGELFF.

This clone was detected only a few times. The rearrangement uses TRBV30 and TRBJ2-7, with 9 bases identical to TRBD1. Germline CDR1 GTSNPN, CDR2 SVGIG (reference sequence). The CDR3 runs 15 residues. V dropped 5 bases and J dropped 3; count of bases not matched to a gene: 11. CDR3 in amino acids: CAWGLGDRDNYEQYF. CDR3 DNA: TGTGCCTGGGGCCTCGGGGACAGGGACAACTACGAGCAGTACTTC.

The rearrangement links TRBV5-5 to TRBJ1-1, with unresolved D. With 7 bases removed from V and 1 base from J, the gap between germline ends came to 5 bases. The germline V gene encodes CDR1 SGHKS and CDR2 YYEKEE (reference sequence). The CDR3 consists of 11 residues. CDR3: CASQENTEAFF. The DNA for the CDR3 is TGTGCCAGCCAAGAGAACACTGAAGCTTTCTTT. Supplemented by reference TRBV5-5 and TRBJ1-1, the full variable domain reads DAGVTQSPTHLIKTRGQQVTLRCSPISGHKSVSWYQQVLGQGPQFIFQYYEKEERGRGNFPDRFSARQFPNYSSELNVNALLLGDSALYLCASQENTEAFFGQGTRLTVV.

The rearrangement uses TRBV4-2 and TRBJ2-1, with D possibly TRBD2 on 6 matching bases. The CDR3 is made up of 17 amino acids. Germline V gene sequence: CDR1 LGHNA, CDR2 YNFKEQ. The V end was cut by 0 bases, the J end by 4 bases, with 16 bases between. The CDR3 DNA reads as TGTGCCAGCAGCCAAGATCAAGCGGGTCTACCTTACAATGAGCAGTTCTTC. It encodes CASSQDQAGLPYNEQFF.

The CDR3 nucleotides are TGTGCCAGCAGCTGGGGGGTTGGCGGCAAAAACATTCAGTACTTC. Encoded protein: CASSWGVGGKNIQYF. This chain uses TRBV11-2 with TRBJ2-4; maybe TRBD2 (6 bases). This CDR3 region has 15 residues. Germline assignment: CDR1 SGHAT and CDR2 FQNNGV. The germline V and J ends were trimmed by 4 bases and 3 bases, with 13 bases remaining between them.